This T cell receptor beta chain was captured in a study of T-cell memory formation after mild COVID-19. TCRdb recomputed calls from the 5' RACE reads with MiXCR, one row per CDR3 protein. The sample records about 150,000 distinct CDR3 sequences, approximately 26% being singletons. Trimming pared 4 bases from V and 3 bases from J, leaving 11 bases between. Germline CDR1 and CDR2: SGHRS and YFSETQ. This CDR3 spans 14 amino acids. Regarding this clonotype: What it recognizes is unknown.

Findings of the study overall: Clones contracting across day 15 to 85 had a balanced CD4/CD8 profile; later expanding clones leaned CD4+. Pre-infection memory contained some responding clones, which suggested that cross-reactive memory had joined. Clones from the second wave (peaking day 37) had unconfirmed SARS-CoV-2 specificity.

The V call is TRBV5-1, the J call TRBJ1-5; D unresolved. Sequencing input: PBMCs or a T cell subset sorted from them (not recorded which). This sequence was found in an adult woman who had mild COVID-19 (a few samples of this study predate the infection). Cell type and time point are not known. CDR3 region: CASSPGVSNQPQHF. CDR3 coding DNA: TGCGCCAGCAGCCCTGGGGTTTCCAATCAGCCCCAGCATTTT.